The rows below give T cell receptor beta chains drawn from one sample of a study of T cells after yellow fever vaccination. MiXCR, applied by TCRdb to the 5' RACE reads, yields one record per CDR3 protein. This sample has 200,000 to 300,000 distinct CDR3 sequences; 6.9% occur once, and the top ten carry more than 0.8%. The starting material was CD4+ T cells sorted from PBMCs, obtained 15 days after the yellow fever booster vaccination. The receptors derive from a man aged 25 to 40 who received the YFV17D yellow fever vaccine. The CDR3 runs from the conserved cysteine through the conserved F or W. A D gene is named only where the DNA matches it firmly. The listing skips clone size in some rows; elsewhere it reads once, few, many or a size class.

d_call,v_call,clone_size,j_call,cdr3_nt,cdr3_aa
TRBD2,TRBV5-1,-,TRBJ2-7,TGCGCCAGCAGCTTCGACATTTCTAGCGGGGGCTCCTACGAGCAGTACTTC,CASSFDISSGGSYEQYF
TRBD2,TRBV5-5,many,TRBJ2-5,TGTGCCAGCAGCACCCCGGGGGGGGAGACCCAGTACTTC,CASSTPGGETQYF
-,TRBV24-1,-,TRBJ2-1,TGTGCCACCAGTGATTTACCGAGGGCCTCCTACAATGAGCAGTTCTTC,CATSDLPRASYNEQFF
-,TRBV5-6,many,TRBJ2-1,TGTGCCAGCAGCTTGATGTCAGGGGATTATGTAAATGAGCAGTTCTTC,CASSLMSGDYVNEQFF
TRBD1,TRBV5-1,many,TRBJ2-7,TGCGCCAGCAGCTATCACCGGGACAGCTACGAGCAGTACTTC,CASSYHRDSYEQYF
-,TRBV9,-,TRBJ1-3,TGTGCCAGCAGTGCTTCCATCCCCTCTGGAAACACCATATATTTT,CASSASIPSGNTIYF
TRBD2,TRBV5-1,few,TRBJ2-2,TGCGCCAGCAGCCATAGCGGGAGGGGCACCGGGGAGCTGTTTTTT,CASSHSGRGTGELFF
-,TRBV29-1,many,TRBJ2-5,TGCAGCGTTGAAGATGCCGGGTTCGGGGAGACCCAGTACTTC,CSVEDAGFGETQYF
-,TRBV6-2/TRBV6-3,many,TRBJ2-7,TGTGCCAGCAGTTACTCGAGTTCCTACGAGCAGTACTTC,CASSYSSSYEQYF
-,TRBV7-2,many,TRBJ2-2,TGTGCCAGCAGCGCCCCACCAAGGGCGGGCGGGGAGCTGTTTTTT,CASSAPPRAGGELFF
-,TRBV3-1,-,TRBJ2-1,TGTGCCAGCACCCCCAGAGGATTAGCGTTTGGCAATGAGCAGTTCTTC,CASTPRGLAFGNEQFF
-,TRBV7-3,many,TRBJ2-1,TGTGCCAGCAGCCTTACGGAATCTTCCTACAATGAGCAGTTCTTC,CASSLTESSYNEQFF
-,TRBV7-2,-,TRBJ1-1,TGTGCCAGCAGCTTGTTTGGGTACACTGAAGCTTTCTTT,CASSLFGYTEAFF
-,TRBV7-8,few,TRBJ1-2,TGTGCCAGCAGCTTAGCGCGTCTGGAGGTGGGCTATGGCTACACCTTC,CASSLARLEVGYGYTF
-,TRBV6-1,-,TRBJ2-7,TGTGCCAGCAGTGCGGACGGATCCTACGAGCAGTACTTC,CASSADGSYEQYF
-,TRBV5-4,few,TRBJ2-3,TGTGCCAGCAGCCTCGAGGGCCCGCGGGAAGATACGCAGTATTTT,CASSLEGPREDTQYF
TRBD1,TRBV7-9,-,TRBJ1-2,TGTGCCAGCAGCTTCTCGGGACAGGGGACGGGCTATGGCTACACCTTC,CASSFSGQGTGYGYTF
-,TRBV7-2,many,TRBJ2-5,TGTGCCAGCAGCGCCGGAAAGCAAGAGACCCAGTACTTC,CASSAGKQETQYF
TRBD2,TRBV3-1,many,TRBJ2-3,TGTGCCAGCAGCCAAGCCCTAGCGGGAGGAACAGATACGCAGTATTTT,CASSQALAGGTDTQYF
TRBD1,TRBV27,few,TRBJ2-7,TGTGCCAGCAGTTCCCTCGGGACAGGAAACTACGAGCAGTACTTC,CASSSLGTGNYEQYF
-,TRBV10-3,many,TRBJ1-5,TGTGCCATCAGTGCTCGGAGCAATCAGCCCCAGCATTTT,CAISARSNQPQHF
-,TRBV20-1,many,TRBJ1-1,TGCAGTGCTAGAGCTGCCGGGCAGGGCAGAGACACTGAAGCTTTCTTT,CSARAAGQGRDTEAFF
-,TRBV24-1,few,TRBJ2-1,TGTGCCACCAGTGATTGGAGCTCCTACAATGAGCAGTTCTTC,CATSDWSSYNEQFF
-,TRBV6-1,few,TRBJ1-6,TGTGCCAGTGTAGCAGGGGCCAGCTCCTATAATTCACCCCTCCACTTT,CASVAGASSYNSPLHF
TRBD2,TRBV5-1,-,TRBJ2-2,TGCGCCAGCAGCTTATGGACTAGCGGGACTTTAACCGGGGAGCTGTTTTTT,CASSLWTSGTLTGELFF
TRBD1,TRBV7-8,few,TRBJ1-1,TGTGCCAGCAGCCCTAGAACAGGGGCGAGCACTGAAGCTTTCTTT,CASSPRTGASTEAFF
-,TRBV15,many,TRBJ2-5,TGTGCCACCAGCAAAGGCCCCAACCAAGAGACCCAGTACTTC,CATSKGPNQETQYF
-,TRBV7-8,many,TRBJ2-7,TGTGCCAGCAGCCCCGACCGGCCCTACGAGCAGTACTTC,CASSPDRPYEQYF
-,TRBV19,-,TRBJ2-1,TGTGCCAGTAGCCTGGGAACAGTGTCTAATGAGCAGTTCTTC,CASSLGTVSNEQFF
-,TRBV12-3/TRBV12-4,few,TRBJ1-4,TGTGCCAGCGGCGGAGATCTGGGAACTGCGTTTTTT,CASGGDLGTAFF
-,TRBV5-4,-,TRBJ1-1,TGTGCCAGCAGCTTGGCGGCCGATCCACCTGAAGCTTTCTTT,CASSLAADPPEAFF
-,TRBV7-2,-,TRBJ2-5,TGTGCCAGCAGCTTAGGTTGGGGCGCGGAGGAGACCCAGTACTTC,CASSLGWGAEETQYF
-,TRBV29-1,few,TRBJ2-5,TGCAGCGTCCACCCAGGAGGGAAACAAGAGACCCAGTACTTC,CSVHPGGKQETQYF
-,TRBV20-1,many,TRBJ2-7,TGCAGTGCTAGCCCCTCGGGCAAGATCTCCTACGAGCAGTACTTC,CSASPSGKISYEQYF
TRBD1,TRBV20-1,many,TRBJ2-2,TGCAGCGACCCGACAGGGCGTATCACCGGGGAGCTGTTTTTT,CSDPTGRITGELFF
-,TRBV7-2,-,TRBJ2-5,TGTGCCAGCAGCTTTGTATCTAGAAGTGAGACCCAGTACTTC,CASSFVSRSETQYF
-,TRBV27,-,TRBJ1-2,TGTGCCAGCAGAGGCCTTAACTATGGCTACACCTTC,CASRGLNYGYTF
-,TRBV10-3,many,TRBJ2-2,TGTGCCATCAGTGAGGTGTCGGTATTTTCAACCGGGGAGCTGTTTTTT,CAISEVSVFSTGELFF
TRBD2,TRBV5-8,-,TRBJ2-5,TGTGCCAGCAGCTTGGCTCTAGCGGGAGGTCTCCAAGAGACCCAGTACTTC,CASSLALAGGLQETQYF
TRBD1,TRBV7-2,many,TRBJ1-2,TGTGCCAGCAGCCCGACAGGGGGTAACTATGGCTACACCTTC,CASSPTGGNYGYTF
-,TRBV7-6,many,TRBJ2-2,TGTGCCAGCAGCACATCGGGGACTGGGAACACCGGGGAGCTGTTTTTT,CASSTSGTGNTGELFF
-,TRBV29-1,many,TRBJ1-5,TGCAGCGCTTGGGCGGGGAGCAATCAGCCCCAGCATTTT,CSAWAGSNQPQHF
TRBD1,TRBV7-7,-,TRBJ2-2,TGTGCTAGCAGCCCGACAGGGGAAGTCGGGGAGCTGTTTTTT,CASSPTGEVGELFF
-,TRBV7-3,few,TRBJ2-1,TGTGCCAGCAGCTTATCGGACCTATCGAGCAATGAGCAGTTCTTC,CASSLSDLSSNEQFF
-,TRBV5-6,few,TRBJ2-7,TGTGCCAGCAGCGGAGGACGGGGCCCCTCCTACGAGCAGTACTTC,CASSGGRGPSYEQYF